This section outlines one T cell receptor beta chain sequence together with its context. Antigen: not known. The data were taken from a study of chemoradiotherapy in HPV16-positive cancers. Overall study context: Candidate HPV-specific clones and shared TCR motifs came from a couple of HPV16-positive patients.

Trimming stripped 5 bases from V and 1 base from J, with 15 bases between. Germline values: CDR1 SGHTA, CDR2 FQGNSA. The CDR3 has 15 amino acids. The table came from immunoSEQ multiplex PCR; TCRdb's copy has only in-frame clones and leaves some out. Counted here are about 14,000 clones, roughly nine tenths occurring once; the ten biggest clones make up about 3.9%. Over chemoradiotherapy, repertoires were sampled more than once. Study-wide points: Better recurrence-free survival went with HPV-responsive T-cell expansion in HPV16-positive patients.

The TCR sequence derives from a human donor with HPV-associated anogenital cancer. The input for sequencing was tumor tissue, taken from a patient who underwent chemoradiotherapy. V usage is TRBV7-2 and J usage is TRBJ2-7, with D maybe TRBD2 (5 bases). This chain's CDR3 is CASSPSRERSYEQYF. The DNA for the CDR3 is TGTGCCAGCAGCCCAAGCCGGGAACGGTCCTACGAGCAGTACTTC.